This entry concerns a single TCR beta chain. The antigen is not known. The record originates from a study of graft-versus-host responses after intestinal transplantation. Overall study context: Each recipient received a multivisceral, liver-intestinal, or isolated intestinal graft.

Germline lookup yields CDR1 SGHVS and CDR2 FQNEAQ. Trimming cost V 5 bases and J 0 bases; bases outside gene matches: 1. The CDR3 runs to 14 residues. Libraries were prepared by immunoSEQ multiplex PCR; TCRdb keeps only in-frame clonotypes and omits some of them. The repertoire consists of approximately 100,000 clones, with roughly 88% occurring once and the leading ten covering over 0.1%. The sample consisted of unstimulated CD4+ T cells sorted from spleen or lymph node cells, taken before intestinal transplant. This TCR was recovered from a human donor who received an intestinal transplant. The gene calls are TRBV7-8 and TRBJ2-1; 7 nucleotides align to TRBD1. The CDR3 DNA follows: TGTGCCAGCAGCCACAGGGGCTCCTACAATGAGCAGTTCTTC. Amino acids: CASSHRGSYNEQFF.